This TCR beta chain was captured by sequencing in a study of shared clonotypes between healthy human individuals. This clone has only a few counts. Deep was the level at which the assay was run. Sequencing used immunoSEQ multiplex PCR; TCRdb keeps in-frame clones, though not all of them. The profile shows roughly 2,300,000 clones, around 92% of them singletons. This CDR3 has 14 amino acids. V lost 0 bases to trimming and J lost 7 bases; unmatched junction nucleotides: 4. The germline V gene has CDR1 SGHRS and CDR2 YFSETQ. The receptor was isolated from a man aged 18 to 29 in good health. Some clones in this sample may be carry-over from other donors' samples. The chain uses TRBV5-1 and TRBJ2-1, with 7 bases aligning to TRBD2. Sequenced input: naive CD4+ T cells from PBMCs. Subset in this sample: CD45RA+ positively selected. The chain's CDR3 is CASSLAISGNEQFF. The CDR3 DNA follows: TGCGCCAGCAGCTTGGCGATTAGCGGGAATGAGCAGTTCTTC. Full variable domain (outside the CDR3, taken from reference TRBV5-1 and TRBJ2-1): KAGVTQTPRYLIKTRGQQVTLSCSPISGHRSVSWYQQTPGQGLQFLFEYFSETQRNKGNFPGRFSGRQFSNSRSEMNVSTLELGDSALYLCASSLAISGNEQFFGPGTRLTVL.